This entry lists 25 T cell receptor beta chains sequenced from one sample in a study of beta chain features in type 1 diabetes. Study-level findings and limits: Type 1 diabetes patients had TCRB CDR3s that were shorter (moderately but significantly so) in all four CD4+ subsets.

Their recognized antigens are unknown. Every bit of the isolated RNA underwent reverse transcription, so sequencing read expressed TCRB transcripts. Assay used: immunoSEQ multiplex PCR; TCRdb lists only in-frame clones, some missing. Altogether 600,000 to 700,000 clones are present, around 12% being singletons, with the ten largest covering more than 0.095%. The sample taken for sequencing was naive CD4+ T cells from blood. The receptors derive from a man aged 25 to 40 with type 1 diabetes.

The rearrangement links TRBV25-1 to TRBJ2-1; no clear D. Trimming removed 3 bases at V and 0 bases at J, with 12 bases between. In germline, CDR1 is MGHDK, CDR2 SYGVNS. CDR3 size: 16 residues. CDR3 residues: CASSDATEASYNEQFF. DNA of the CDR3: TGTGCCAGCAGTGACGCTACAGAGGCCTCCTACAATGAGCAGTTCTTC.

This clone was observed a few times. The chain's CDR3 is CASSWAGTGTYEQYF. The CDR3, as DNA: TGTGCCAGCAGCTGGGCCGGGACAGGGACCTACGAGCAGTACTTC. The chain uses TRBV5-6 and TRBJ2-7; 9 bases are a match to TRBD1. Trimming cost V 3 bases and J 2 bases; bases outside gene matches: 6. The CDR3 contains 15 residues. The germline V gene has CDR1 SGHDT and CDR2 YYEEEE. Full variable domain (remainder filled in from reference TRBV5-6 and TRBJ2-7): DAGVTQSPTHLIKTRGQQVTLRCSPKSGHDTVSWYQQALGQGPQFIFQYYEEEERQRGNFPDRFSGHQFPNYSSELNVNALLLGDSALYLCASSWAGTGTYEQYFGPGTRLTVT.

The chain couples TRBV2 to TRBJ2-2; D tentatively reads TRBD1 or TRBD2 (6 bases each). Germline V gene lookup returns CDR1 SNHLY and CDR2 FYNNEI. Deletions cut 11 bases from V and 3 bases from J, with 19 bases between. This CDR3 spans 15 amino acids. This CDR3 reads CAATEKGGHTGELFF. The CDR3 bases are TGTGCCGCTACTGAGAAGGGGGGCCACACCGGGGAGCTGTTTTTT.

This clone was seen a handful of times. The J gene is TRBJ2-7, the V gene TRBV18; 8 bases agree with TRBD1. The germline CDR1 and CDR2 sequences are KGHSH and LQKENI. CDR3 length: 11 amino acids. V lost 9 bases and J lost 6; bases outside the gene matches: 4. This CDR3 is CASGQGGEQYF. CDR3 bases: TGTGCCAGTGGACAGGGCGGCGAGCAGTACTTC.

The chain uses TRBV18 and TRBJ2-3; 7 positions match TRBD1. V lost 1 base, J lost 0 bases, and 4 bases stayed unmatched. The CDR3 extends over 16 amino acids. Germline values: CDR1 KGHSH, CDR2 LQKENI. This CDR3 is CASSPRTTGSTDTQYF. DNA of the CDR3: TGTGCCAGCTCACCACGGACGACAGGGAGCACAGATACGCAGTATTTT.

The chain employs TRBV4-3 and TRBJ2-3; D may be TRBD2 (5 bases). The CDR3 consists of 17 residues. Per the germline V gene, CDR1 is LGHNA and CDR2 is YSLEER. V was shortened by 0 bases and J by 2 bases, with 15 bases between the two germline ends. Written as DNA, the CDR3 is TGCGCCAGCAGCCAAGATCGAGGGCAGGATACCACAGATACGCAGTATTTT. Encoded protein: CASSQDRGQDTTDTQYF.

Here the CDR3 reads CASGQGALMNTEAFF. The CDR3, as DNA: TGCGCCAGCGGACAGGGGGCCCTTATGAACACTGAAGCTTTCTTT. The chain employs TRBV5-1 and TRBJ1-1; TRBD1 matches at 11 bases. The V gene's germline CDR1 is SGHRS and CDR2 YFSETQ. This CDR3 region has 15 residues. V shed 7 bases, J shed 0 bases, and the junction held 5 bases outside the gene matches.

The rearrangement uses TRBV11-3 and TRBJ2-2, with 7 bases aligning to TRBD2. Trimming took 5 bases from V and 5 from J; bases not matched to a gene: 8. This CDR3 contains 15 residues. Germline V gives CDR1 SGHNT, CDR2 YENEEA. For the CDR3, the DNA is TGTGCCAGCAGCCCCCTAGTGGGGGGGACCGGGGAGCTGTTTTTT. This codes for CASSPLVGGTGELFF.

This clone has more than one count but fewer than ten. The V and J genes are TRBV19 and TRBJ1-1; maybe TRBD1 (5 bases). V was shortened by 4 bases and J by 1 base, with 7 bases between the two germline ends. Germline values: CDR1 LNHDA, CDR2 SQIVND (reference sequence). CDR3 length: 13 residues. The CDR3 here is CASSNRQNTEAFF. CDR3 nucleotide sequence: TGTGCCAGTAGTAACAGGCAGAACACTGAAGCTTTCTTT.

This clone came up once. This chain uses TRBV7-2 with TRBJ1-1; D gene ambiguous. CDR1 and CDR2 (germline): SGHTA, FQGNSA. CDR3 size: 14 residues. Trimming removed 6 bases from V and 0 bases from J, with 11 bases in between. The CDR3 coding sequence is TGTGCCAGCAGTTCCCTTAACGTGAACACTGAAGCTTTCTTT. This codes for CASSSLNVNTEAFF. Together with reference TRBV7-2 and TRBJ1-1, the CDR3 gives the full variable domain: GAGVSQSPSNKVTEKGKDVELRCDPISGHTALYWYRQSLGQGLEFLIYFQGNSAPDKSGLPSDRFSAERTGGSVSTLTIQRTQQEDSAVYLCASSSLNVNTEAFFGQGTRLTVV.

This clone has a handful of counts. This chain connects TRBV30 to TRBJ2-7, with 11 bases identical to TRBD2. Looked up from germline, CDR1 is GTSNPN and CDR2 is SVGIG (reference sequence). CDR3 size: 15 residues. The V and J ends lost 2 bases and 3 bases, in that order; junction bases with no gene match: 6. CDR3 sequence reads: CAWSFSGTSGYEQYF. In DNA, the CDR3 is TGTGCCTGGAGTTTCTCCGGGACTAGCGGCTACGAGCAGTACTTC.

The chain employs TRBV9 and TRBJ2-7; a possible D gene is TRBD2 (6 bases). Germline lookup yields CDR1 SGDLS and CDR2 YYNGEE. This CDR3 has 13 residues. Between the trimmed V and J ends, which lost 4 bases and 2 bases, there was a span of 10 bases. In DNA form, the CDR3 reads TGTGCCAGCAGCCCCTCGGGGGCCTACGAGCAGTACTTC. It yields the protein CASSPSGAYEQYF. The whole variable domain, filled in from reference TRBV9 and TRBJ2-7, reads DSGVTQTPKHLITATGQRVTLRCSPRSGDLSVYWYQQSLDQGLQFLIQYYNGEERAKGNILERFSAQQFPDLHSELNLSSLELGDSALYFCASSPSGAYEQYFGPGTRLTVT.

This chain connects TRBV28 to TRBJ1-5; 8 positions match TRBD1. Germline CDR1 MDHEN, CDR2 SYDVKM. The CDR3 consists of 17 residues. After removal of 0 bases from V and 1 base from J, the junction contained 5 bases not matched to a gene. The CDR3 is CASSLWTGDASNQPQHF. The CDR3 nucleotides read TGTGCCAGCAGTTTATGGACAGGGGATGCAAGCAATCAGCCCCAGCATTTT.

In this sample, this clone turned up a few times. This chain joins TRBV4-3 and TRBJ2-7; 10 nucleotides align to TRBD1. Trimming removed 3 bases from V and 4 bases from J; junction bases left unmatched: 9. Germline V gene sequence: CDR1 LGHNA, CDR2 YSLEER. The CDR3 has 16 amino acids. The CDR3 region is CASSQSTGTGAYEQYF. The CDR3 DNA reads TGCGCCAGCAGCCAGAGTACAGGGACAGGGGCGTACGAGCAGTACTTC.

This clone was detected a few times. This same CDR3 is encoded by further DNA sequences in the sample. The CDR3 region is CASSLVLAGGTDTQYF. DNA for the CDR3: TGTGCCAGCAGCTTGGTCCTAGCGGGGGGCACAGATACGCAGTATTTT. The chain employs TRBV5-4 and TRBJ2-3; 10 bases line up with TRBD2. J gave up 1 base and V 0 bases, and 2 bases lay outside the gene matches. The CDR3 consists of 16 residues. Germline V gives CDR1 SGHNT, CDR2 YYREEE (reference sequence).

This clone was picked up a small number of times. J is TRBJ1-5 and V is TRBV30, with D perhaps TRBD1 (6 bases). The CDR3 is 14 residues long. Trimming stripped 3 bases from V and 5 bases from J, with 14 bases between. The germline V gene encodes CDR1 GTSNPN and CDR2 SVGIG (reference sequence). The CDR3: CAWSVGGGHQPQHF. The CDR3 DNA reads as TGTGCCTGGAGCGTAGGGGGAGGGCATCAGCCCCAGCATTTT.

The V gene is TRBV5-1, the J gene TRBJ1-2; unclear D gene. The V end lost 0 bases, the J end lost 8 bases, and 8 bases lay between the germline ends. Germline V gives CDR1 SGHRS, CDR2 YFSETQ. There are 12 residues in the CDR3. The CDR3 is CASSLVADGYTF. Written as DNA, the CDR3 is TGCGCCAGCAGCTTGGTGGCAGACGGCTACACCTTC.

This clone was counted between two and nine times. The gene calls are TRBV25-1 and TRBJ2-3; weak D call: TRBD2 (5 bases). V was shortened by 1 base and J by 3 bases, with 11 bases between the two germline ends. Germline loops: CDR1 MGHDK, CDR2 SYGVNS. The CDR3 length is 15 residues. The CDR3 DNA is TGTGCCAGCAGTGAATCGGGGAAACGAACAGATACGCAGTATTTT. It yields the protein CASSESGKRTDTQYF.

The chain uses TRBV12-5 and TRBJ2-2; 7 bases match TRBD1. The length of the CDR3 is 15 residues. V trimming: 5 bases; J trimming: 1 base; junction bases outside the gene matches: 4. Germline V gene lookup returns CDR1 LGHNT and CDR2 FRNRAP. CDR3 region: CASGTRTGNTGELFF. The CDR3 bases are TGTGCTAGTGGTACGCGGACAGGGAACACCGGGGAGCTGTTTTTT.

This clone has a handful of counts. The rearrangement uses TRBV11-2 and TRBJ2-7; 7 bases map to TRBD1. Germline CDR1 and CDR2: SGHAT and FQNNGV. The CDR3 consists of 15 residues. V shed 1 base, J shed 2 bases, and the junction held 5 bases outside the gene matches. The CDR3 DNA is TGTGCCAGCAGCTTAGTTAGCAGGGGGACCTACGAGCAGTACTTC. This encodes CASSLVSRGTYEQYF.

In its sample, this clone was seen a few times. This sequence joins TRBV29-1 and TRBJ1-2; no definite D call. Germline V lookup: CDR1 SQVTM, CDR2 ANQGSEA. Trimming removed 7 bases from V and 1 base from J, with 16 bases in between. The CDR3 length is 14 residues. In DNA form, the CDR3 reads TGCAGCGCCCCGGACGGTTCCCGTAACTATGGCTACACCTTC. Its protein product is CSAPDGSRNYGYTF.

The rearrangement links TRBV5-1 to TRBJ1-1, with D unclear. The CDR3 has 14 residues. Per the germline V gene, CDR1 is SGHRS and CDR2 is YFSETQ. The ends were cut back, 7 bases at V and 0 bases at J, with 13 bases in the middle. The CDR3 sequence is CASGPVAVNTEAFF. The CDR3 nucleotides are TGCGCCAGCGGGCCCGTAGCGGTGAACACTGAAGCTTTCTTT.

CDR3 coding DNA: TGTGCCAGCAGACCCGGGACAGGGTTTGGCTACACCTTC. It encodes CASRPGTGFGYTF. The J gene is TRBJ1-2, the V gene TRBV2, with 9 bases fitting TRBD1. The CDR3 is 13 residues long. Germline CDR1 reads SNHLY; CDR2 reads FYNNEI. Germline trimming cut 6 bases from V and 7 bases from J; bases unmatched to any gene: 6.

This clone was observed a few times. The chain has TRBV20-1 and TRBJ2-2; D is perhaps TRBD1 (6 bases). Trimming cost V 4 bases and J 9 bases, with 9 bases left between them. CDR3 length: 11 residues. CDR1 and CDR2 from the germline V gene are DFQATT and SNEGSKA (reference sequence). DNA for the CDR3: TGCAGTGCTAACAGGGACCGGGAGCTGTTTTTT. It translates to CSANRDRELFF.

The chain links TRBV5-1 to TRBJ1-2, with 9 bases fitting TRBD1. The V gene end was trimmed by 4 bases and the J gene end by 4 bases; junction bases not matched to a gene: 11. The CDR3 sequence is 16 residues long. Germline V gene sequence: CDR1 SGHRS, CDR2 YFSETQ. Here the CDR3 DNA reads TGCGCCAGCAGCGACGAATGGGGACAGGGACGCTATGGCTACACCTTC. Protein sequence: CASSDEWGQGRYGYTF.